This TCR beta chain emerged from a study of cytomegalovirus exposure and HLA in healthy donors. This CDR3 spans 14 amino acids. Trimming removed 5 bases from V and 13 bases from J; junction bases left unmatched: 12. Germline assignment: CDR1 SEHNR and CDR2 FQNEAQ (reference sequence). In regard to this clone: Its target is unknown.

All the people who gave samples were healthy bone marrow donors. PCR employed 60 Vbeta and 13 Jbeta primers. Profiling relied on immunoSEQ multiplex PCR, and the TCRdb table lists in-frame clones only, not all of them. The table lists roughly 110,000 clones, roughly four fifths of them singletons, with more than 1.5% in the top ten. Study-wide results and limits: A later analysis linked a missense DCLRE1C variant to TCR beta V- and J-gene trimming. The study listed approximately 160 cytomegalovirus-associated TCR beta chains. Reports state that TCR beta sequences accurately predicted most subjects' HLA-A and HLA-B alleles.

Sequenced material: PBMCs. The TCR originated in a man between 45 and 60 years old in good health and CMV-seronegative. This sequence joins TRBV7-9 and TRBJ2-2, with TRBD1 identical over 8 bases. The CDR3 sequence: CASSQTGEYSSLFF. The CDR3 DNA reads TGTGCCAGCAGCCAGACAGGGGAATACAGTTCGCTGTTTTTT.